The 3 T cell receptor beta chains reported below all come from one sample, sequenced in a study of blood T cells in healthy people across ages. With a J-beta primer mix and a sample-barcoded 5' primer, a second PCR ran 7 to 11 cycles. Each CDR3 protein gets one entry after TCRdb re-called the 5' RACE reads with MiXCR. This sample carries about a million distinct CDR3 sequences, roughly 50% of them seen once, and the ten largest clones take 13%. The sequenced sample consisted of blood. The receptors were sampled from a man aged 25 to 45 in good health.

The rearrangement links TRBV19 to TRBJ2-2; tentatively, D is TRBD1 (6 bases). The V gene lost 7 bases and the J gene lost 2 bases, with 11 bases spanning the gap. The CDR3 totals 14 residues. CDR1 is LNHDA and CDR2 is SQIVND in the germline V gene (reference sequence). CDR3 protein: CASTRTVNTGELFF. The CDR3 nucleotides read TGTGCCAGTACCCGGACAGTAAACACCGGGGAGCTGTTTTTT.

V usage is TRBV20-1 and J usage is TRBJ1-5; maybe TRBD1 (5 bases). The V gene's germline CDR1 is DFQATT and CDR2 SNEGSKA (reference sequence). V dropped 0 bases and J dropped 6 bases, with 9 bases sitting between them. This CDR3 spans 13 amino acids. The CDR3 DNA reads as TGCAGTGCTAGAGATAGTGGGACTCAGCCCCAGCATTTT. Protein product: CSARDSGTQPQHF.

Written as DNA, the CDR3 is TGCAGTGCTAGAGACCCAAACGGGGTAGCAGATACGCAGTATTTT. Translating gives CSARDPNGVADTQYF. The V and J genes are TRBV20-1 and TRBJ2-3; D perhaps matches TRBD2 (5 bases). Trimming cost V 0 bases and J 4 bases, with 14 bases left between them. Germline V gene data show CDR1 as DFQATT and CDR2 as SNEGSKA (reference sequence). The CDR3 sequence is 15 residues long.